The 4 T cell receptor beta chains below come from one sample, sequenced in a study of blood T cells in healthy people across ages. Using a J-beta primer mix together with a sample-barcoded 5' primer, a second PCR was run for about 6 to 11 cycles. TCRdb itself ran the 5' RACE reads through MiXCR, one entry per CDR3 protein. Found here are 750,000 to 950,000 distinct CDR3 sequences, 25% to 30% of them singletons; the top ten hold more than 8.5%. This sample was also put to use in a study of T cells of mothers and their children.

The sample was blood. The receptor set was obtained from a woman in her forties in good health.

This chain uses TRBV12-3 or TRBV12-4 with TRBJ2-7, with TRBD2 identical over 7 bases. J was trimmed by 0 bases and V by 2 bases; bases with no gene match: 4. This CDR3 has 15 amino acids. DNA of the CDR3: TGTGCCAGCAGTTTAAGCGGGGCTCCCTCCTACGAGCAGTACTTC. It is translated as CASSLSGAPSYEQYF.

This clonotype was observed a few times. A much larger clone differs by one base, so this may be a read error. The chain recombines TRBV6-5 with TRBJ2-1; no clear D gene. TRBJ2-7 explains the end of the DNA better; the J call may be wrong. The CDR3 is made up of 13 amino acids. The germline V gene encodes CDR1 MNHEY and CDR2 SVGAGI. DNA for the CDR3: TGTGCCAGCAGGTCATATTCCTACAATGAGCAGTACTTC. Protein product: CASRSYSYNEQYF.

Points on this clonotype: This could be a read error, since a much larger clone is one nucleotide away. V and J are TRBV7-6 and TRBJ2-7, with D perhaps matching TRBD1 or TRBD2 (7 bases each). The CDR3 consists of 16 residues. V lost 5 bases to trimming and J lost 7 bases, with 24 bases between them. Germline V lookup: CDR1 SGHVS, CDR2 FNYEAQ. In DNA, the CDR3 is TGTGCCAGCAGCCCGCAGGGGGGGGAGATATACAATGAGCAGTACTTC. Protein product: CASSPQGGEIYNEQYF.

This chain uses TRBV5-1 with TRBJ2-3; D call uncertain. The V end lost 4 bases, the J end lost 1 base, and 13 bases lay between the germline ends. This CDR3 spans 15 amino acids. From germline, CDR1 is SGHRS and CDR2 YFSETQ. The CDR3 here is CASSPGFERTDTQYF. CDR3 DNA sequence: TGCGCCAGCAGCCCCGGGTTTGAACGCACAGATACGCAGTATTTT.